The sequence of this TCR beta chain was determined in a study of shared clonotypes between healthy human individuals. Points from the study as a whole: Compared with clonotypes that all four donors shared, non-shared clonotypes had lower generation probabilities.

V lost 5 bases, J lost 5 bases, and 10 bases stayed unmatched. The CDR3 runs 16 residues. Germline CDR1 SGHAT, CDR2 FQNNGV. CD45RO-negative, CCR7-selected cells formed the naive CD8 fraction, which excluded terminally differentiated effector memory CD45RA+ cells. Method: immunoSEQ multiplex PCR; TCRdb's copy keeps in-frame clones and lacks some. The data contain around 1.9 million clones, 85% to 95% of them singletons. Note on this clone: Its specificity is not known.

The chain is built from TRBV11-2 and TRBJ2-3; 10 bases map to TRBD2. The sample was naive CD8+ T cells from PBMCs. This TCR came from a man younger than 35 in good health. Some clones in this sample may be carry-over from other donors' samples. The CDR3 DNA reads as TGTGCCAGCAGCGAAACTCTAGCGGGAGCGGGAGATACGCAGTATTTT. Translation: CASSETLAGAGDTQYF.